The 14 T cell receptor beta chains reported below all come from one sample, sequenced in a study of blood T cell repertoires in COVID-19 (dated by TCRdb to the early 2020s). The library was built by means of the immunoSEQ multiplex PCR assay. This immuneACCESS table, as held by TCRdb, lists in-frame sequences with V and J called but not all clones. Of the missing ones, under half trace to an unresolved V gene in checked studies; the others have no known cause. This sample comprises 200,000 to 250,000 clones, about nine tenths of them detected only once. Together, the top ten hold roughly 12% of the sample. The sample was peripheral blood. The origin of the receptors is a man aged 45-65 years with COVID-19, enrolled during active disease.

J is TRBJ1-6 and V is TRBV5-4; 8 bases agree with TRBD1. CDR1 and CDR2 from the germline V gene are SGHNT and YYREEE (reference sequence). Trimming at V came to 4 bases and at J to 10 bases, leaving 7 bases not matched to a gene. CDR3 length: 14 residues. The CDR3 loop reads CASSPDRDISPLHF. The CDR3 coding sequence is TGTGCCAGCAGCCCGGACAGGGATATATCACCCCTCCACTTT.

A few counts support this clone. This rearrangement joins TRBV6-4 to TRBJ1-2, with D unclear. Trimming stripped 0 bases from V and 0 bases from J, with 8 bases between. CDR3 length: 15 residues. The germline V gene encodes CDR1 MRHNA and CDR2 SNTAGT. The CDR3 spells CASSDSGSSNYGYTF. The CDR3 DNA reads TGTGCCAGCAGTGACTCGGGCAGTTCTAACTATGGCTACACCTTC.

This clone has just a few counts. In nucleotides, the CDR3 is TGTGCCACCAGTGCCGACAGGGTTCAGCCCCAGCATTTT. It yields the protein CATSADRVQPQHF. V is TRBV24-1 and J is TRBJ1-5, with 7 bases matching TRBD1. The V and J ends lost 5 bases and 6 bases, in that order; junction bases with no gene match: 3. This CDR3 is 13 amino acids long. The germline V gene has CDR1 KGHDR and CDR2 SFDVKD.

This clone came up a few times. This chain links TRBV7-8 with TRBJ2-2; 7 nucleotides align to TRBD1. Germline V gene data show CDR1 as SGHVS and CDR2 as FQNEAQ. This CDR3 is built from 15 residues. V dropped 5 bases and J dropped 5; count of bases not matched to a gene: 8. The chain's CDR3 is CASSRTGAGTGELFF. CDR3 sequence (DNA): TGTGCCAGCAGCCGTACAGGGGCCGGTACCGGGGAGCTGTTTTTT.

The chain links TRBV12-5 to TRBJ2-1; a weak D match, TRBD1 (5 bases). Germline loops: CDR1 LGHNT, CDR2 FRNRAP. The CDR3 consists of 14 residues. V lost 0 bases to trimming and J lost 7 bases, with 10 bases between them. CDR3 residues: CASGLVRVQNEQFF. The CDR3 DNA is TGTGCTAGTGGTTTGGTCAGGGTCCAAAATGAGCAGTTCTTC.

The CDR3 sequence is CASSWPPDRGSYEQYF. The CDR3 region has the DNA TGTGCCAGCTCCTGGCCCCCTGACAGGGGAAGCTACGAGCAGTACTTC. V gene TRBV7-9 combines with J gene TRBJ2-7; TRBD1 agrees at 8 bases. Germline lookup yields CDR1 SEHNR and CDR2 FQNEAQ (reference sequence). Trimming at V came to 8 bases and at J to 3 bases, leaving 15 bases not matched to a gene. This CDR3 has 16 residues.

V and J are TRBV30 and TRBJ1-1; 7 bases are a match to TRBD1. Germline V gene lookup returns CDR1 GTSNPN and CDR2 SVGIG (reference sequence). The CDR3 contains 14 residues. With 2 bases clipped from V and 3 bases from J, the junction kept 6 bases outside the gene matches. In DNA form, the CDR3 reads TGTGCCTGGAGTTTCTCGGACAGGCACACTGAAGCTTTCTTT. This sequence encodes CAWSFSDRHTEAFF.

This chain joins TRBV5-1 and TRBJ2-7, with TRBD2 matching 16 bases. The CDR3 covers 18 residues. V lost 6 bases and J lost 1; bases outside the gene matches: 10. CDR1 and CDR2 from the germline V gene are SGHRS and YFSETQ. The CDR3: CASTPGTSGRAGSYEQYF. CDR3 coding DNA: TGCGCCAGCACCCCCGGGACTAGCGGGAGGGCCGGTTCCTACGAGCAGTACTTC.

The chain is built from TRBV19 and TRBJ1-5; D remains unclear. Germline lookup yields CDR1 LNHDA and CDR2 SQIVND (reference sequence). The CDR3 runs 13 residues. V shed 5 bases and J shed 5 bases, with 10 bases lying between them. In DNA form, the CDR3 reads TGTGCCAGTAGTTACCAGGAGGATCAGCCCCAGCATTTT. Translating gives CASSYQEDQPQHF.

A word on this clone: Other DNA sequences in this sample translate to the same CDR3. The DNA for the CDR3 is TGCGCCAGCAGCCGAGGACAGGGGAACACTGAAGCTTTCTTT. Its protein product is CASSRGQGNTEAFF. This chain links TRBV5-1 with TRBJ1-1, with TRBD1 matching 8 bases. Trimming cost V 4 bases and J 1 base; bases outside gene matches: 3. The CDR3 covers 14 residues. Germline-derived CDR1 and CDR2 are SGHRS and YFSETQ.

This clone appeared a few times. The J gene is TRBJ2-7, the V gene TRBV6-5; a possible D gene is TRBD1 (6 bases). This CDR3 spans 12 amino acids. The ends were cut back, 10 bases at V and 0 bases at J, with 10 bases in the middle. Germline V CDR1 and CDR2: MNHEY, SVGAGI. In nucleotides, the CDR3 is TGTGCCACAAGGGGGAACTCCTACGAGCAGTACTTC. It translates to CATRGNSYEQYF.

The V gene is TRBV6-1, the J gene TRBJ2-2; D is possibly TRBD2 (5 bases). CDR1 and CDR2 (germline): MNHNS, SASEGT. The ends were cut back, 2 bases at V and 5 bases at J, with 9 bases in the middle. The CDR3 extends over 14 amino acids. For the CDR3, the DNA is TGTGCCAGCAGTGAATACGGAGGTACCGGGGAGCTGTTTTTT. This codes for CASSEYGGTGELFF.

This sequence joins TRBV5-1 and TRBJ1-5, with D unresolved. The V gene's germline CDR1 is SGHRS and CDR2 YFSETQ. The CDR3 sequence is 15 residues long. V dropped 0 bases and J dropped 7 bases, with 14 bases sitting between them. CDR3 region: CASSLGGSKDQPQHF. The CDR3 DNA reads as TGCGCCAGCAGCTTGGGTGGGAGTAAAGACCAGCCCCAGCATTTT.

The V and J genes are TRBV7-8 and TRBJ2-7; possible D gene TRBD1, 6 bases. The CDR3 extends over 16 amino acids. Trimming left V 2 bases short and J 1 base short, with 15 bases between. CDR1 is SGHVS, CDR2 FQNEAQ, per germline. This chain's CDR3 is CASSLHRVGSSYEQYF. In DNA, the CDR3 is TGTGCCAGCAGCTTACACAGGGTTGGGAGTTCCTACGAGCAGTACTTC.